The 5 T cell receptor beta chains listed next were all sequenced from one sample in a study of CD4 T cells in relation to SARS-CoV-2 and coronaviruses. Before the COVID-19 pandemic, during about 2010-2018, CD4+ T cells were taken from unexposed donors. Isolation of CD4+ T cells took place after about 9 days in culture. The repertoire was sequenced with immunoSEQ multiplex PCR; TCRdb's copy has only in-frame clones and lacks some. The table includes 15,000 to 20,000 clones, 70% to 80% detected once. The antigens for these receptors are not known. Input material: CD4+ T cells from PBMCs, cultured in vitro. The receptors here all came from a human donor in good health.

The V and J genes are TRBV10-3 and TRBJ2-7; a possible D gene is TRBD2 (6 bases). Germline CDR1 is ENHRY and CDR2 is SYGVKD. The V end was cut by 0 bases, the J end by 5 bases, with 17 bases between. This CDR3 contains 16 residues. Written as DNA, the CDR3 is TGTGCCATCAGTGAGTCACAAGTGCTAGCGAGACACGAGCAGTACTTC. Translated: CAISESQVLARHEQYF.

The chain carries TRBV11-3 and TRBJ2-1; 7 bases agree with TRBD2. The CDR3 runs to 14 residues. The trim removed 3 bases at V and 12 bases at J, leaving 11 bases unmatched. Looked up from germline, CDR1 is SGHNT and CDR2 is YENEEA. Here the CDR3 DNA reads TGTGCCAGCAGCTTCGGGGGAGGGTTCGATGTGCAGTTCTTC. Translating it yields CASSFGGGFDVQFF.

This chain connects TRBV6-5 to TRBJ2-1, with 9 bases fitting TRBD2. Germline assignment: CDR1 MNHEY and CDR2 SVGAGI. V dropped 4 bases and J dropped 8; count of bases not matched to a gene: 9. This CDR3 has 15 amino acids. The CDR3, as DNA: TGTGCCAGCAGTTTAGACGGGACTAGCTCTTATGAGCAGTTCTTC. This encodes CASSLDGTSSYEQFF.

The chain couples TRBV5-1 to TRBJ2-7; D may correspond to TRBD1 or TRBD2 (6 bases each). The length of the CDR3 is 16 residues. Germline V gene lookup returns CDR1 SGHRS and CDR2 YFSETQ. Trimming removed 4 bases at V and 9 bases at J, with 26 bases between. The CDR3 nucleotides are TGCGCCAGCAGCCCGACCGCTTCGGGGGCCCCCTACATGCAGTACTTC. Its protein is CASSPTASGAPYMQYF.

This clone has more than one count but fewer than ten. This chain connects TRBV9 to TRBJ1-3; the D gene is possibly TRBD1 (6 bases). CDR3 length: 15 amino acids. Germline loops: CDR1 SGDLS, CDR2 YYNGEE. V shed 0 bases and J shed 4 bases, with 11 bases lying between them. CDR3 region: CASSVGRGAGNTIYF. CDR3 nucleotide sequence: TGTGCCAGCAGCGTAGGGAGGGGGGCCGGAAACACCATATATTTT.